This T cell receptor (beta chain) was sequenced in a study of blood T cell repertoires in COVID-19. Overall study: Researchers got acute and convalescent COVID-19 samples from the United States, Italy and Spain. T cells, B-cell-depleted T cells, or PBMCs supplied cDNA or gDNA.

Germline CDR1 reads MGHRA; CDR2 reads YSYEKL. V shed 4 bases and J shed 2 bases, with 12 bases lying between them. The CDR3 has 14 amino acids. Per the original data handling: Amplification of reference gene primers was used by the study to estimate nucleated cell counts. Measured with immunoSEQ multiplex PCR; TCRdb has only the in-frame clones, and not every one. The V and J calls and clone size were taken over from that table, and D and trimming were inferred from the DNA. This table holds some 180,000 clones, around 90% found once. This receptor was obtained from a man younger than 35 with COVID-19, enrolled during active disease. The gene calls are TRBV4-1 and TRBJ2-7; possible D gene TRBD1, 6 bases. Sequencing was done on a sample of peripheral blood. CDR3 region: CASSPTPGAYEQYF. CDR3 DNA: TGCGCCAGCAGCCCTACCCCAGGGGCCTACGAGCAGTACTTC.